The table lists the clone carrying this T cell receptor beta chain with a count of one. V lost 11 bases and J lost 8; bases outside the gene matches: 9. CDR1 and CDR2 from the germline V gene are MNHNY and SVGAGI (reference sequence). The CDR3 consists of 13 residues. TCRdb keeps only in-frame clones here, not all; method: immunoSEQ multiplex PCR. The table includes just over 60,000 clones, 65% to 85% detected once. The data belong to a study of blood T cell repertoires in COVID-19. Sequenced sample: peripheral blood. The clonotype comes from a woman aged 80 or older with active or convalescent COVID-19. The rearrangement links TRBV6-6 to TRBJ1-4, with 9 nucleotides matching TRBD1. In DNA, the CDR3 is TGTGCCGTACAGGGACAGGGAGGGGAAAAACTGTTTTTT. Translation: CAVQGQGGEKLFF.